The subject of this entry is one T cell receptor (beta chain). Only in-frame clones appear in the TCRdb table, and some are missing; sequencing was by immunoSEQ multiplex PCR. This sample has some 100,000 clones, with 88% found just once. The data were taken from a study of blood T cell repertoires in COVID-19. Trimming removed 7 bases at V and 3 bases at J, with 15 bases between. The CDR3 is made up of 14 amino acids. Germline-derived CDR1 and CDR2 are SNHLY and FYNNEI. The chain is built from TRBV2 and TRBJ1-1, with D unresolved. The receptor comes from a woman aged 55-75 years with acute or convalescent COVID-19. Sample: peripheral blood. The CDR3: CASTQREGDTEAFF. Here the CDR3 DNA reads TGTGCCAGCACACAAAGGGAGGGTGACACTGAAGCTTTCTTT.